These T cell receptor beta chains were read from a single sample in a study of OX40 agonist ivuxolimab in advanced cancers. Repertoires were generated with immunoSEQ multiplex PCR, while TCRdb's copy carries only in-frame clones and drops some. The data hold 55,000 to 70,000 clones, with roughly 86% observed a single time. The material sequenced was CD4+ or CD8+ T cells sorted from blood, taken in a trial of the OX40 agonist ivuxolimab. Receptors originate from an adult with an advanced solid tumor such as melanoma, head and neck, liver or kidney cancer. Each CDR3 is given with its conserved first and last residue. D genes are given only for firm matches. Clone size, where shown, is once, few, many, or a class for clones that have expanded.

d_gene: .
v_gene: TRBV10-2
abundance: few
j_gene: TRBJ1-3
CDR3aa: CASSESAGAGNTIYF
CDR3nt: TGCGCCAGCAGTGAGTCGGCAGGGGCGGGAAACACCATATATTTT

d_gene: .
v_gene: TRBV5-1
abundance: .
j_gene: TRBJ1-4
CDR3aa: CASSFSGNPNEKLFF
CDR3nt: TGCGCCAGCAGCTTCTCCGGGAACCCGAATGAAAAACTGTTTTTT

d_gene: TRBD1
v_gene: TRBV30
abundance: large
j_gene: TRBJ1-2
CDR3aa: CASTLGRGNGYTF
CDR3nt: TGTGCCTCCACCCTCGGCAGGGGGAATGGCTACACCTTC

d_gene: TRBD1
v_gene: TRBV6-5
abundance: .
j_gene: TRBJ1-1
CDR3aa: CASKARGRGTEAFF
CDR3nt: TGTGCCAGTAAAGCTAGGGGGCGAGGCACTGAAGCTTTCTTT

d_gene: TRBD2
v_gene: TRBV5-1
abundance: once
j_gene: TRBJ2-3
CDR3aa: CASSLVPSGGSTDTQYF
CDR3nt: TGCGCCAGCAGCTTGGTACCTAGCGGGGGTAGCACAGATACGCAGTATTTT

d_gene: .
v_gene: TRBV19
abundance: .
j_gene: TRBJ1-4
CDR3aa: CASSITADPNEKLFF
CDR3nt: TGTGCCAGTAGTATAACCGCAGATCCTAATGAAAAACTGTTTTTT

d_gene: TRBD2
v_gene: TRBV18
abundance: .
j_gene: TRBJ2-5
CDR3aa: CASSHSGGLETQYF
CDR3nt: TGTGCCAGCTCGCACTCGGGGGGGCTGGAGACCCAGTACTTC

d_gene: .
v_gene: TRBV19
abundance: .
j_gene: TRBJ2-3
CDR3aa: CASAAPGTSTDTQYF
CDR3nt: TGTGCCAGTGCTGCCCCCGGGACTAGCACAGATACGCAGTATTTT

d_gene: .
v_gene: TRBV30
abundance: once
j_gene: TRBJ1-6
CDR3aa: CAWNPNRDLGRGSYNSPLHF
CDR3nt: TGTGCCTGGAACCCAAACCGGGACTTGGGAAGAGGCTCCTATAATTCACCCCTCCACTTT

d_gene: TRBD1
v_gene: TRBV5-5
abundance: .
j_gene: TRBJ2-7
CDR3aa: CASSLGVGQAAYEQYF
CDR3nt: TGTGCCAGCAGCTTGGGGGTCGGACAGGCAGCCTACGAGCAGTACTTC

d_gene: .
v_gene: TRBV20-1
abundance: .
j_gene: TRBJ2-1
CDR3aa: CSAYEYNEQFF
CDR3nt: TGCAGTGCTTACGAGTACAATGAGCAGTTCTTC

d_gene: TRBD1
v_gene: TRBV19
abundance: once
j_gene: TRBJ1-3
CDR3aa: CASSTWGQSGNTIYF
CDR3nt: TGTGCCAGTAGTACCTGGGGACAGTCTGGAAACACCATATATTTT

d_gene: .
v_gene: TRBV6-1
abundance: .
j_gene: TRBJ2-3
CDR3aa: CASSQAFSTDTQYF
CDR3nt: TGTGCCAGCAGTCAGGCTTTCAGCACAGATACGCAGTATTTT

d_gene: TRBD1
v_gene: TRBV5-1
abundance: .
j_gene: TRBJ2-3
CDR3aa: CASSSSPNIYGTAFTDTQYF
CDR3nt: TGCGCCAGCAGCTCCTCGCCAAATATATACGGGACAGCCTTCACAGATACGCAGTATTTT

d_gene: .
v_gene: TRBV6-1
abundance: .
j_gene: TRBJ1-1
CDR3aa: CASTLDSGRNTEAFF
CDR3nt: TGTGCCAGCACCCTCGACAGTGGGAGAAACACTGAAGCTTTCTTT